The 22 T cell receptor beta chains below come from one sample, sequenced in a study of OX40 agonist ivuxolimab in advanced cancers. Profiled with immunoSEQ multiplex PCR; TCRdb holds only in-frame clones, not every one. The table records tens of thousands of clones, 76% of them present only once. The input for sequencing was CD4+ or CD8+ T cells sorted from blood, taken in a trial of the OX40 agonist ivuxolimab. Receptors were obtained from an adult with an advanced solid tumor such as melanoma, head and neck, liver or kidney cancer.

J is TRBJ2-1 and V is TRBV5-1; 11 bases are a match to TRBD2. There are 16 residues in the CDR3. Trimming at V came to 4 bases and at J to 5 bases, leaving 8 bases not matched to a gene. CDR1 SGHRS and CDR2 YFSETQ come from the germline V gene. This CDR3 reads CASSAQTSGGNNEQFF. CDR3 in DNA: TGCGCCAGCAGCGCCCAAACTAGCGGGGGAAACAATGAGCAGTTCTTC. Full variable domain (remainder filled in from reference TRBV5-1 and TRBJ2-1): KAGVTQTPRYLIKTRGQQVTLSCSPISGHRSVSWYQQTPGQGLQFLFEYFSETQRNKGNFPGRFSGRQFSNSRSEMNVSTLELGDSALYLCASSAQTSGGNNEQFFGPGTRLTVL.

As DNA, the CDR3 is TGTGCCAGCAGCCAACCGGGACCGGGCAATGAGCAGTTCTTC. This codes for CASSQPGPGNEQFF. The rearrangement joins TRBV4-2 to TRBJ2-1, with D perhaps assigned TRBD1 or TRBD2 (5 bases each). Germline V gene sequence: CDR1 LGHNA, CDR2 YNFKEQ. The CDR3 has 14 residues. V lost 2 bases and J lost 6, with 11 bases in between.

V gene TRBV7-2 combines with J gene TRBJ1-2; 9 nucleotides align to TRBD1. There are 15 residues in the CDR3. Germline CDR1 SGHTA, CDR2 FQGNSA. V was clipped by 4 bases and J by 4 bases; unmatched bases: 7. The chain's CDR3 is CASSSGGTGLYGYTF. The CDR3 DNA reads as TGTGCCAGCAGCTCGGGGGGGACAGGGCTCTATGGCTACACCTTC.

The chain carries TRBV30 and TRBJ1-2; possible D gene TRBD1, 6 bases. Germline V gene sequence: CDR1 GTSNPN, CDR2 SVGIG (reference sequence). The CDR3 spans 11 residues. CDR3 in amino acids: CVREGVGGYTF. The CDR3 nucleotides read TGTGTCCGAGAGGGGGTCGGTGGCTACACCTTC.

This chain connects TRBV5-1 to TRBJ2-7, with 9 bases lining up with TRBD2. The CDR3 contains 18 residues. V dropped 0 bases and J dropped 0; count of bases not matched to a gene: 10. Germline values: CDR1 SGHRS, CDR2 YFSETQ. In nucleotides, the CDR3 is TGCGCCAGCAGCTTGGAATTAGCGGGGGAAATCACCTCCTACGAGCAGTACTTC. Translation: CASSLELAGEITSYEQYF.

The rearrangement joins TRBV9 to TRBJ2-3; D unclear. CDR1 and CDR2 (germline): SGDLS, YYNGEE. V was trimmed by 4 bases and J by 11 bases, leaving 23 bases between them. This CDR3 is 15 amino acids long. The CDR3 protein is CASSPSSGDLNLQYF. The CDR3, as DNA: TGTGCCAGCAGCCCGAGCTCTGGGGATCTAAATTTGCAGTATTTT.

The chain carries TRBV6-6 and TRBJ2-2; either TRBD1 or TRBD2 may supply D (5 bases each). The CDR3 loop spans 16 amino acids. CDR1 and CDR2 from the germline V gene are MNHNY and SVGAGI (reference sequence). V dropped 0 bases and J dropped 1 base, with 9 bases sitting between them. CDR3 DNA: TGTGCCAGCAGTTACTCAAGGGGAGTGAACACCGGGGAGCTGTTTTTT. This sequence encodes CASSYSRGVNTGELFF.

V usage is TRBV19 and J usage is TRBJ2-7, with 8 positions matching TRBD2. Germline loops: CDR1 LNHDA, CDR2 SQIVND (reference sequence). CDR3 length equals 15 residues. V trimming: 5 bases; J trimming: 0 bases; junction bases outside the gene matches: 6. CDR3 bases: TGTGCCAGTAGTCCCGAGCGGGGGTACTCCTACGAGCAGTACTTC. Protein product: CASSPERGYSYEQYF.

The chain has TRBV10-2 and TRBJ1-5; D unclear. Germline CDR1 and CDR2: WSHSY and SAAADI. V shed 0 bases and J shed 4 bases, with 7 bases lying between them. The CDR3 is 14 residues long. The chain's CDR3 is CASSESTANQPQHF. The CDR3 DNA reads as TGCGCCAGCAGTGAGTCGACGGCTAATCAGCCCCAGCATTTT.

This clone was observed a handful of times. The J gene is TRBJ2-5, the V gene TRBV7-3; D remains ambiguous. The germline V and J ends were trimmed by 5 bases and 3 bases, with 10 bases remaining between them. The CDR3 loop spans 13 amino acids. Germline CDR1 reads SGHTA; CDR2 reads FQGTGA. The CDR3 nucleotides read TGTGCCAGCAGCAACACTATAAAAGAGACCCAGTACTTC. Translation: CASSNTIKETQYF.

This chain connects TRBV5-1 to TRBJ1-3, with TRBD1 as a possible D gene (6 bases). V was trimmed by 2 bases and J by 4 bases, leaving 16 bases between them. Germline assignment: CDR1 SGHRS and CDR2 YFSETQ. The CDR3 contains 16 residues. CDR3 amino acids: CASSFSTGTKGNTIYF. The CDR3, as DNA: TGCGCCAGCAGCTTCTCTACAGGGACAAAGGGAAACACCATATATTTT.

This chain links TRBV7-3 with TRBJ2-3, with a possible D match to TRBD1 (6 bases). Germline loops: CDR1 SGHTA, CDR2 FQGTGA. The CDR3 is made up of 14 amino acids. V was pared by 5 bases and J by 3 bases, with 12 bases between. Here the CDR3 reads CASSRGGRTDTQYF. The CDR3 DNA reads as TGTGCCAGCAGCCGAGGGGGTAGGACAGATACGCAGTATTTT.

This rearrangement joins TRBV19 to TRBJ1-2, with D unresolved. CDR1 LNHDA and CDR2 SQIVND come from the germline V gene (reference sequence). The V and J ends lost 0 bases and 5 bases respectively, with 10 bases between them. This CDR3 spans 14 amino acids. The CDR3, as DNA: TGTGCCAGTAGTATAGACAAGAACCAATATGGCTACACCTTC. Its protein is CASSIDKNQYGYTF.

CDR3 DNA sequence: TGTGCCAGCAGCACTTCCCTTGGTGGAAACACCATATATTTT. It encodes CASSTSLGGNTIYF. The chain carries TRBV5-4 and TRBJ1-3, with unresolved D. CDR3 size: 14 residues. Trimming removed 4 bases from V and 3 bases from J, with 11 bases in between. Per germline, CDR1 SGHNT and CDR2 YYREEE (reference sequence).

The V gene is TRBV18, the J gene TRBJ2-1; 8 positions agree with TRBD1. With V trimmed by 2 bases and J by 1 base, 7 bases remained unmatched. Germline CDR1 reads KGHSH; CDR2 reads LQKENI. This CDR3 is built from 17 residues. CDR3 coding DNA: TGTGCCAGCTCACCATTGCTACAGGGGGTATCCTACAATGAGCAGTTCTTC. Translating it yields CASSPLLQGVSYNEQFF.

V usage is TRBV7-2 and J usage is TRBJ2-6; maybe TRBD2 (5 bases). Germline CDR1 SGHTA, CDR2 FQGNSA. Trimming removed 1 base from V and 0 bases from J, with 10 bases in between. The CDR3 runs 17 residues. The CDR3 sequence: CASSLGGLSSGANVLTF. DNA of the CDR3: TGTGCCAGCAGCTTAGGCGGGCTCAGCTCTGGGGCCAACGTCCTGACTTTC.

The rearrangement uses TRBV27 and TRBJ2-2; 8 nucleotides agree with TRBD1. The CDR3 has 15 residues. V was pared by 5 bases and J by 7 bases, with 9 bases of the junction left unmatched. Germline lookup yields CDR1 MNHEY and CDR2 SMNVEV (reference sequence). CDR3 bases: TGTGCCAGCAGTCAGGGGGCGATTCGGGGCGGGGAGCTGTTTTTT. Protein product: CASSQGAIRGGELFF.

The chain joins TRBV5-4 to TRBJ1-2; 7 bases are a match to TRBD1. V lost 5 bases and J lost 1; bases outside the gene matches: 2. Germline V gene sequence: CDR1 SGHNT, CDR2 YYREEE (reference sequence). The CDR3 is made up of 13 amino acids. The CDR3 coding sequence is TGTGCCAGCAGAAGGGACAGTAACTATGGCTACACCTTC. Its translation: CASRRDSNYGYTF.

The V call is TRBV7-9, the J call TRBJ1-2; D remains ambiguous. Trimming stripped 4 bases from V and 4 bases from J, with 7 bases between. This CDR3 has 12 amino acids. Germline V gene sequence: CDR1 SEHNR, CDR2 FQNEAQ (reference sequence). The CDR3 coding sequence is TGTGCCAGCAGCTCAGTCATCTATGGCTACACCTTC. Translation: CASSSVIYGYTF.

This chain connects TRBV28 to TRBJ2-3, with 12 bases that match TRBD1. Trimming cost V 6 bases and J 5 bases; bases outside gene matches: 3. In germline, CDR1 is MDHEN, CDR2 SYDVKM. The CDR3 covers 14 residues. CDR3: CASRGQGALDTQYF. Here the CDR3 DNA reads TGTGCCAGCAGGGGACAGGGGGCTTTAGATACGCAGTATTTT.

J is TRBJ2-3 and V is TRBV5-1; D unresolved. This CDR3 is built from 15 residues. V lost 1 base and J lost 6, with 15 bases in between. The germline gives CDR1 SGHRS, CDR2 YFSETQ. The CDR3: CASSLRLTSGDTQYF. CDR3 DNA: TGCGCCAGCAGCTTGCGACTGACAAGTGGGGATACGCAGTATTTT. Variable domain in full (rest from reference TRBV5-1 and TRBJ2-3): KAGVTQTPRYLIKTRGQQVTLSCSPISGHRSVSWYQQTPGQGLQFLFEYFSETQRNKGNFPGRFSGRQFSNSRSEMNVSTLELGDSALYLCASSLRLTSGDTQYFGPGTRLTVL.

This CDR3 reads CASTLTSWVFF. Written as DNA, the CDR3 is TGTGCCAGCACCCTGACTAGTTGGGTGTTCTTC. The V gene is TRBV6-1, the J gene TRBJ2-1; D possibly corresponds to TRBD2 (6 bases). This CDR3 contains 11 residues. Germline V gives CDR1 MNHNS, CDR2 SASEGT. V was clipped by 7 bases and J by 15 bases, with 16 bases between them.